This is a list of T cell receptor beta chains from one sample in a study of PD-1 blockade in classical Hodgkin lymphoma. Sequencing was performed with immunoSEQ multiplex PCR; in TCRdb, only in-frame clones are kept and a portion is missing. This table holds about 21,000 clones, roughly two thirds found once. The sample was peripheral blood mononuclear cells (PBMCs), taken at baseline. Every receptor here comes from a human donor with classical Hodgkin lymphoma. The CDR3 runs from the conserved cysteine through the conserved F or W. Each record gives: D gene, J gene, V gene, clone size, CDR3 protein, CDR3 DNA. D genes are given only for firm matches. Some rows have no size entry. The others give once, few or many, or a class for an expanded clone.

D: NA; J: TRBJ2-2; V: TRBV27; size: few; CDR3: CASSLRAGLVAGELFF; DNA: TGTGCCAGCAGTTTACGGGCCGGGTTGGTCGCCGGGGAGCTGTTTTTT
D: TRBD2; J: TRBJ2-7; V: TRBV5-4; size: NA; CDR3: CASSSSREVDGYEQYF; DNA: TGTGCCAGCAGCTCTTCGCGGGAGGTAGATGGGTACGAGCAGTACTTC
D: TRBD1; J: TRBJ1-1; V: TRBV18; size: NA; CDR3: CASSPAISTGAADTEAFF; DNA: TGTGCCAGCTCACCCGCCATTTCTACAGGGGCCGCGGACACTGAAGCTTTCTTT
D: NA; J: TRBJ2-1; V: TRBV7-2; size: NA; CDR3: CASSLEWLWGNEQFF; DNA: TGTGCCAGCAGCTTAGAGTGGCTCTGGGGTAATGAGCAGTTCTTC
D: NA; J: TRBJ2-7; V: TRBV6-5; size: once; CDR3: CASSYSTIGGSYEQYF; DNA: TGTGCCAGCAGTTACTCCACTATAGGGGGCTCCTACGAGCAGTACTTC
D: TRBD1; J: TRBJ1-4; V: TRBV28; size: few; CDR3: CASRDDRAGGEKLFF; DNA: TGTGCCAGCAGGGACGACAGGGCGGGAGGTGAAAAACTGTTTTTT
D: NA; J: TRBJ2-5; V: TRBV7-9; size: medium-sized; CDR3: CASSLGSPYQETQYF; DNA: TGTGCCAGCAGCTTGGGCAGCCCGTACCAAGAGACCCAGTACTTC
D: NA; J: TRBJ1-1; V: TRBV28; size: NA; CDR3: CASREGWNTEAFF; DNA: TGTGCCAGCAGGGAGGGGTGGAACACTGAAGCTTTCTTT
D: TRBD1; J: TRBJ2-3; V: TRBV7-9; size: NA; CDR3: CASSLGLGTGADTQYF; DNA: TGTGCCAGCAGCTTAGGACTCGGGACAGGGGCAGATACGCAGTATTTT
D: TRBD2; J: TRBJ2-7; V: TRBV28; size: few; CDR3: CASISPTSGTGYEQYF; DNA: TGTGCCAGCATTTCCCCCACTAGCGGGACTGGTTACGAGCAGTACTTC
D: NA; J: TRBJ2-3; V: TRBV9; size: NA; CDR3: CASSPRTAASTDTQYF; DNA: TGTGCCAGCAGCCCCCGGACAGCCGCTAGCACAGATACGCAGTATTTT
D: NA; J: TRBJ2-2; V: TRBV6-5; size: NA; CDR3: CASSSTGVSTGELFF; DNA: TGTGCCAGCAGCTCCACGGGGGTTTCTACCGGGGAGCTGTTTTTT
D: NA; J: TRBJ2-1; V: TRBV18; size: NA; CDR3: CASSPPGGDNEQFF; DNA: TGTGCCAGCTCACCACCGGGCGGGGACAATGAGCAGTTCTTC
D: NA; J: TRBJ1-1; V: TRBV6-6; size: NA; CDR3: CASSYGGGTEAFF; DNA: TGTGCCAGCAGTTATGGGGGCGGCACTGAAGCTTTCTTT
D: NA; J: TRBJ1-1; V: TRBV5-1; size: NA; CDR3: CASSTGRLNTEAFF; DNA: TGCGCCAGCAGCACGGGACGGCTGAACACTGAAGCTTTCTTT
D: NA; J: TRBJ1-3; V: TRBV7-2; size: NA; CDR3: CASSLRPNSGNTIYF; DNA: TGTGCCAGCAGCTTAAGACCCAACTCTGGAAACACCATATATTTT
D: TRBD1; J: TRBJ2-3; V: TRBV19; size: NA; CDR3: CASSAQGQGDTDTQYF; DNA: TGTGCCAGTAGTGCACAGGGACAGGGGGACACAGATACGCAGTATTTT
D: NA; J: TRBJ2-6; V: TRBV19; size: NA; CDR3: CASSIVGESYSGANVLTF; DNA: TGTGCCAGTAGTATAGTTGGGGAATCGTACTCTGGGGCCAACGTCCTGACTTTC
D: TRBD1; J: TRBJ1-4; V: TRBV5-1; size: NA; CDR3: CASSLNLNRDRAEKLFF; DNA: TGCGCCAGCAGCTTGAACCTCAACCGGGACAGGGCCGAAAAACTGTTTTTT
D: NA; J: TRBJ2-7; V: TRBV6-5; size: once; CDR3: CASSQTGEQYF; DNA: TGTGCCAGCAGTCAGACGGGGGAGCAGTACTTC